One sample yielded the 5 T cell receptor beta chains listed below, sequenced in a study of identical twins. TCRdb itself ran the 5' RACE reads through MiXCR, one entry per CDR3 protein. Here the sample spans approximately 1.8 million distinct CDR3 sequences, 25% to 35% being singletons. The material sequenced was cord blood. The receptors come from a newborn girl in good health.

The J gene is TRBJ2-5, the V gene TRBV20-1; 8 nucleotides align to TRBD1. CDR1 and CDR2 from the germline V gene are DFQATT and SNEGSKA (reference sequence). The J segment lost 3 bases and the V segment lost 6 bases, leaving 0 bases of the junction unmatched. The CDR3 totals 11 residues. The CDR3 DNA reads as TGCAGTGCGACAGGGGAAGAGACCCAGTACTTC. Its protein product is CSATGEETQYF.

This sequence joins TRBV20-1 and TRBJ2-3; TRBD2 matches at 8 bases. After removal of 3 bases from V and 0 bases from J, the junction contained 5 bases not matched to a gene. The germline CDR1 and CDR2 sequences are DFQATT and SNEGSKA (reference sequence). This CDR3 is 15 amino acids long. CDR3 in amino acids: CSARKLAVSTDTQYF. Written as DNA, the CDR3 is TGCAGTGCTAGGAAACTAGCGGTTAGCACAGATACGCAGTATTTT.

The CDR3 coding sequence is TGTGCCAGCAGCCAAGTGCCGCTAGCTATATTAAATCCATTGTACCAAGAGACCCAGTACTTC. It is translated as CASSQVPLAILNPLYQETQYF. The rearrangement links TRBV3-1 to TRBJ2-5; possibly TRBD2 for D (5 bases). V gave up 1 base and J gave up 0 bases, with 27 bases separating them. CDR1 LGHDT and CDR2 YNNKEL come from the germline V gene (reference sequence). CDR3 size: 21 residues.

This clonotype was seen a handful of times. The chain recombines TRBV15 with TRBJ1-4; no clear D gene. CDR3 length: 14 amino acids. Germline V gene sequence: CDR1 LNHNV, CDR2 YYDKDF (reference sequence). Trimming cost V 0 bases and J 0 bases, with 2 bases left between them. The CDR3 nucleotides are TGTGCCACCAGCAGAGAAGCAACTAATGAAAAACTGTTTTTT. Translated, it gives CATSREATNEKLFF.

This clonotype occurred many times. The chain has TRBV29-1 and TRBJ1-2; D might be TRBD1 (5 bases). This CDR3 is 13 amino acids long. Trimming stripped 1 base from V and 1 base from J, with 7 bases between. In germline, CDR1 is SQVTM, CDR2 ANQGSEA. The CDR3 loop is CSVEGQGNYGYTF. The DNA of the CDR3 is TGCAGCGTTGAAGGGCAGGGTAACTATGGCTACACCTTC.